These 18 T cell receptor beta chains were all obtained from the same sample, sequenced in a study of blood T cell repertoires in COVID-19. Profiling relied on immunoSEQ multiplex PCR, and the TCRdb table lists in-frame clones only, not all of them. The data hold 100,000 to 150,000 clones, with 86% observed a single time. Sequencing was carried out using peripheral blood. These receptors were obtained from a human donor in a cohort sampled during active COVID-19.

The CDR3 bases are TGTGCCAGCAGTTTACTTGGGGGGAATGAGCAGTTCTTC. It codes for CASSLLGGNEQFF. V and J are TRBV27 and TRBJ2-1; D may be TRBD2 (6 bases). The V end lost 2 bases, the J end lost 7 bases, and 9 bases lay between the germline ends. CDR1 is MNHEY and CDR2 is SMNVEV in the germline V gene (reference sequence). The CDR3 contains 13 residues.

The chain joins TRBV27 to TRBJ2-7; D is perhaps TRBD2 (6 bases). The CDR3 is 11 amino acids. CDR1 and CDR2 (germline): MNHEY, SMNVEV (reference sequence). V was clipped by 8 bases and J by 4 bases, with 9 bases between them. The CDR3 loop is CASGRGYEQYF. CDR3 nucleotide sequence: TGTGCCAGCGGGCGGGGATACGAGCAGTACTTC.

V usage is TRBV28 and J usage is TRBJ2-3; D is perhaps TRBD1 (5 bases). The CDR3 sequence is 13 residues long. Trimming took 8 bases from V and 3 from J, leaving 12 bases between them. Germline CDR1 MDHEN, CDR2 SYDVKM. This chain's CDR3 is CASEDRTTDTQYF. For the CDR3, the DNA is TGTGCCAGCGAAGACAGAACAACAGATACGCAGTATTTT.

The chain uses TRBV7-2 and TRBJ1-1; 9 bases line up with TRBD1. Germline V CDR1 and CDR2: SGHTA, FQGNSA. The CDR3 loop spans 13 amino acids. Germline trimming cut 6 bases from V and 5 bases from J; bases unmatched to any gene: 4. The CDR3 region has the DNA TGTGCCAGCAGTCGACAGGGGGTAACTGAAGCTTTCTTT. This codes for CASSRQGVTEAFF. Based on the CDR3 plus reference TRBV7-2 and TRBJ1-1, the full variable domain is GAGVSQSPSNKVTEKGKDVELRCDPISGHTALYWYRQSLGQGLEFLIYFQGNSAPDKSGLPSDRFSAERTGGSVSTLTIQRTQQEDSAVYLCASSRQGVTEAFFGQGTRLTVV.

The gene calls are TRBV7-2 and TRBJ1-2; D gene uncertain. CDR1 is SGHTA and CDR2 is FQGNSA in the germline V gene. The CDR3 spans 13 residues. V dropped 2 bases and J dropped 9 bases, with 13 bases sitting between them. CDR3 protein: CASSLTTTLRYTF. The CDR3 DNA sequence: TGTGCCAGCAGCTTAACCACTACTCTGCGCTACACCTTC.

The V and J genes are TRBV7-2 and TRBJ2-7; D perhaps matches TRBD2 (5 bases). Germline CDR1 and CDR2: SGHTA and FQGNSA. The V gene lost 2 bases and the J gene lost 7 bases, with 12 bases spanning the gap. This CDR3 is built from 13 residues. CDR3 sequence (DNA): TGTGCCAGCAGCTTAAGGGAGATCAGGGAGCAGTACTTC. Its protein is CASSLREIREQYF.

V is TRBV28 and J is TRBJ2-1; 7 nucleotides agree with TRBD2. The V segment lost 3 bases and the J segment 8 bases; nucleotides outside the gene matches: 7. CDR1 and CDR2 (germline): MDHEN, SYDVKM. This CDR3 contains 14 residues. The CDR3 sequence is CASSFLSGGYEQFF. The DNA of the CDR3 is TGTGCCAGCAGTTTTCTCTCGGGAGGTTATGAGCAGTTCTTC.

The rearrangement links TRBV5-4 to TRBJ2-1, with 8 positions matching TRBD2. V shed 3 bases, J shed 7 bases, and the junction held 6 bases outside the gene matches. This CDR3 is built from 14 residues. From germline, CDR1 is SGHNT and CDR2 YYREEE (reference sequence). In nucleotides, the CDR3 is TGTGCCAGCAGCTCCGCCGGGACTAGAAATGAGCAGTTCTTC. Translating gives CASSSAGTRNEQFF. Complete variable domain (other parts from reference TRBV5-4 and TRBJ2-1): ETGVTQSPTHLIKTRGQQVTLRCSSQSGHNTVSWYQQALGQGPQFIFQYYREEENGRGNFPPRFSGLQFPNYSSELNVNALELDDSALYLCASSSAGTRNEQFFGPGTRLTVL.

V usage is TRBV18 and J usage is TRBJ2-1; 13 positions match TRBD2. The CDR3 contains 15 residues. Germline V gene sequence: CDR1 KGHSH, CDR2 LQKENI. V shed 5 bases and J 8 bases; nucleotides not matched to a gene: 6. CDR3 bases: TGTGCCAGCTCAAAACTAGCGGGAGGGCCGGATGAGCAGTTCTTC. This gives the protein CASSKLAGGPDEQFF.

V is TRBV9 and J is TRBJ1-2; TRBD1 agrees at 7 bases. This CDR3 spans 15 amino acids. Germline CDR1 and CDR2: SGDLS and YYNGEE. V trimming: 4 bases; J trimming: 2 bases; junction bases outside the gene matches: 8. CDR3 DNA sequence: TGTGCCAGCAGCCCCCCCCCGGACAGGAACTATGGCTACACCTTC. Its translation: CASSPPPDRNYGYTF.

The CDR3: CATSRLRTGSSYEQYF. The DNA for the CDR3 is TGTGCCACCAGCAGGCTCCGGACAGGGAGCTCCTACGAGCAGTACTTC. The V gene is TRBV15, the J gene TRBJ2-7; 8 bases are shared with TRBD1. The CDR3 runs 16 residues. Germline V gene sequence: CDR1 LNHNV, CDR2 YYDKDF (reference sequence). The trim removed 3 bases at V and 0 bases at J, leaving 7 bases unmatched.

This chain joins TRBV5-1 and TRBJ2-2; 7 positions match TRBD2. V was clipped by 3 bases and J by 0 bases; unmatched bases: 8. Germline V CDR1 and CDR2: SGHRS, YFSETQ. This CDR3 region has 17 residues. CDR3 in DNA: TGCGCCAGCAGCTGGTCTAGCGGAAGCCCGAACACCGGGGAGCTGTTTTTT. It is translated as CASSWSSGSPNTGELFF.

V gene TRBV15 combines with J gene TRBJ2-2, with a weak D call TRBD2 (6 bases). The CDR3 runs 17 residues. The germline CDR1 and CDR2 sequences are LNHNV and YYDKDF (reference sequence). V shed 3 bases and J shed 0 bases, with 14 bases lying between them. DNA of the CDR3: TGTGCCACCAGCAGGGCCGCCGGGAGAGCGAACACCGGGGAGCTGTTTTTT. It translates to CATSRAAGRANTGELFF.

The CDR3 sequence is CASSFGLATSYNEQFF. CDR3 nucleotides: TGTGCCAGCAGTTTTGGGCTAGCGACTTCCTACAATGAGCAGTTCTTC. The gene calls are TRBV27 and TRBJ2-1; possible D gene TRBD2, 6 bases. V dropped 3 bases and J dropped 1 base, with 13 bases sitting between them. The CDR3 contains 16 residues. CDR1 is MNHEY, CDR2 SMNVEV, per germline (reference sequence).

The rearrangement uses TRBV6-1 and TRBJ2-5; 7 bases are a match to TRBD1. In germline, CDR1 is MNHNS, CDR2 SASEGT. The ends lost 3 bases at V and 5 bases at J; junction bases unmatched: 18. CDR3 length: 18 amino acids. CDR3 coding DNA: TGTGCCAGCAGTGATCGGTACAAACAGGGGTCGAGAAAGGAGACCCAGTACTTC. It codes for CASSDRYKQGSRKETQYF.

The gene calls are TRBV30 and TRBJ2-7, with D tentatively TRBD2 (5 bases). Trimming took off 3 bases at V and 4 bases at J, with 25 bases between the two ends. CDR1 is GTSNPN and CDR2 is SVGIG in the germline V gene (reference sequence). This CDR3 is built from 17 residues. CDR3: CAWSDPLAGEKRYEQYF. CDR3 coding DNA: TGTGCCTGGAGCGATCCCCTCGCTGGGGAGAAGAGATACGAGCAGTACTTC. Drawing the rest from reference TRBV30 and TRBJ2-7, the complete variable domain is SQTIHQWPATLVQPVGSPLSLECTVEGTSNPNLYWYRQAAGRGLQLLFYSVGIGQISSEVPQNLSASRPQDRQFILSSKKLLLSDSGFYLCAWSDPLAGEKRYEQYFGPGTRLTVT.

This CDR3 is CASSLDRDVRNQPQHF. CDR3 bases: TGTGCCAGCAGCCTGGACAGGGATGTTCGCAATCAGCCCCAGCATTTT. This chain uses TRBV2 with TRBJ1-5, with 8 bases aligning to TRBD1. CDR1 and CDR2 (germline): SNHLY, FYNNEI. CDR3 length: 16 residues. The junction had 9 bases not matched to a gene; V was cut back by 6 bases and J by 2 bases. The full variable domain, its missing parts supplied by reference TRBV2 and TRBJ1-5, is EPEVTQTPSHQVTQMGQEVILRCVPISNHLYFYWYRQILGQKVEFLVSFYNNEISEKSEIFDDQFSVERPDGSNFTLKIRSTKLEDSAMYFCASSLDRDVRNQPQHFGDGTRLSIL.

The J gene is TRBJ1-1, the V gene TRBV2, with a possible D match to TRBD1 (5 bases). Trimming left V 5 bases short and J 3 bases short, with 13 bases between. The CDR3 has 14 amino acids. Germline CDR1 SNHLY, CDR2 FYNNEI. The CDR3 region has the DNA TGTGCCAGCAGTCGGCAGGGCCCCGACACTGAAGCTTTCTTT. Its protein is CASSRQGPDTEAFF. The full variable domain, completed using reference TRBV2 and TRBJ1-1, is EPEVTQTPSHQVTQMGQEVILRCVPISNHLYFYWYRQILGQKVEFLVSFYNNEISEKSEIFDDQFSVERPDGSNFTLKIRSTKLEDSAMYFCASSRQGPDTEAFFGQGTRLTVV.